Here is one T cell receptor beta chain with its context. There is no known antigen for this receptor. The sample holds no much larger clone one base away, and base qualities are not on file. The donors were healthy, HIV-negative adults with no recently reported acute infections or vaccinations. Every donor was a Caucasian adult living in Nashville, Tennessee, USA. CD4+ T cells were enriched by magnetic negative selection, after which naive cells were positively selected on CD45RA and the negative fraction was taken as the memory subset. Blood was collected by leukapheresis, and PBMCs were isolated by Ficoll-Histopaque density gradient centrifugation and then cryopreserved in liquid nitrogen vapor phase. Analytical flow cytometry was used to check the purity and quantity of each magnetically sorted T cell population. Each sorted fraction had its genomic DNA isolated and then quantified by UV absorbance on a Nanodrop 2000c.

The sample comes from a study of shared clonotypes between healthy human individuals (dated by TCRdb to 2020 to 2022). Context from the whole study: Three men and two women, aged 18 to 49 years, made up the cohort. Between about 0.9 and 9 billion PBMCs per donor were obtained by leukapheresis. Different laboratories and diverse techniques were used to prepare libraries and sequence TCR repertoires, to increase sequencing depth and limit assay-specific biases. To estimate repertoire size and how much clonotype sharing occurs between individuals, the study deeply sequenced the blood TCR repertoires of roughly 5 healthy adults. For each donor, CD4 naive and CD4 memory were each run on three plates, CD8 naive on two plates, and CD8 memory on one plate. Here is what the overall study found, with its caveats: Higher generation probabilities were observed for clonotypes shared by all four sorted-subset donors than for non-shared clonotypes. Rarefaction of sorted-subset datasets indicated incomplete sequencing despite the large sequencing depth. The genetic and exposure-history diversity represented was limited by the small number of donors. Sharing across four donors was observed for about 4.8% of naive CD4, 3% to 3.5% of naive CD8, around 2.5% of memory CD4, and roughly 0.4% of memory CD8 clonotypes. Sampling was restricted to blood, and TCR repertoires in tissues likely differ from the TCR repertoires found in blood. Pairwise subsampling indicated that sequencing depth was expected to affect the degree of clonotype sharing among donors. Estimated clonotype richness was generally larger for naive than for memory subsets.

The germline V gene sets CDR1 to MDHEN and CDR2 to SYDVKM. Taken from cysteine to phenylalanine, the CDR3 has 13 residues. The retained sequence is limited to the CDR3, 39 bases, with the frame set at the first base. Trimming costs V 7 bases and J 6 bases, and their ends lie 16 bases apart. TCR CDR3 regions were amplified from genomic DNA by multiplex PCR using the deep immunoSEQ assay. For each cell subset, the extracted genomic DNA was distributed evenly across all wells of several immunoSEQ 96-well plates, and each plate served as one replicate. Each replicate PCR for sorted subsets received around 200 ng genomic DNA, equal to tens of thousands of T cell genomes. The purified libraries were quantified using a Qubit 3.0 fluorometer, sized with a Bioanalyzer 2100, and then quantified again using the KAPA Library Quantification kit. Every immunoSEQ 96-well plate was sequenced on a dedicated single-read 150-cycle Illumina NextSeq 550 flow cell. Per the authors' processing: Because the immunoSEQ output held only junctional sequences and lacked quality scores, the filtering could not match the filtering applied to full-length reads. To assign V/J genes and CDR3, sequences were annotated using PyIR, a Python wrapper for IgBLAST v1.9, with IMGT germline references. Reads with weak V/J assignments (E-value above 1e-6), missing CDR3, stop codons, out-of-frame junctions, or ambiguous translated residues were removed. V3J clonotypes were defined by identical inferred V gene, J gene, and CDR3 amino acid sequence. Percentage overlap between repertoires was computed as shared unique clonotypes divided by the size of the smaller repertoire. Three approaches were used to assess repertoire richness: RTK rarefaction, the Chao1 estimator, and Recon v2.1 estimates of unobserved clonotypes. Generation probabilities for all TCRbeta clonotypes obtained by the gDNA method from several donors were computed using OLGA. Entries here come from immuneACCESS through TCRdb and include only in-frame sequences with V and J called. Some clones fail to appear in such tables; in the studies checked, an unresolved V gene covers under half of the shortfall, and the cause of the remainder is unknown. D and trimming come from the DNA, and the V and J calls and clone size come from that table. For this sample there are about 340,000 clones; 70% to 75% appear just once. The ten most abundant clones make up about 10% of the sample.

Sequenced material: memory CD4+ T cells sorted from blood. The meaning of the sample's cell subset or site label: CD45RA-negative fraction. The clonotype originates from a man aged 25-40 years in good health. The rearranged segments are TRBV28 and TRBJ2-7; the D gene is perhaps TRBD2, from 5 matching bases. The DNA sequence reads TGTGCCAGCATCGTGGGAGTCGGTAGCGAGCAGTACTTC. Its translation is CASIVGVGSEQYF.